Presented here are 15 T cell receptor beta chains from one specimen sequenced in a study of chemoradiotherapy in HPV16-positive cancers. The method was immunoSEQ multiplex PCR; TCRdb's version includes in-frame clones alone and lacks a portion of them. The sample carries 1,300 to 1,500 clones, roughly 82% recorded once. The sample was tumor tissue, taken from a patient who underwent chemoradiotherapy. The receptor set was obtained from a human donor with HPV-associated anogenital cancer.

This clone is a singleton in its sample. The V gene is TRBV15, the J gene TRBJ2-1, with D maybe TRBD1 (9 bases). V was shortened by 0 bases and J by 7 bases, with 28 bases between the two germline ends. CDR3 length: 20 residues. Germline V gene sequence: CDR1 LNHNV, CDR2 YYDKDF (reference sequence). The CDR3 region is CATSRDPGTGYLGGGNEQFF. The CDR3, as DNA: TGTGCCACCAGCAGAGATCCCGGGACAGGGTACCTCGGGGGGGGGAATGAGCAGTTCTTC.

CDR3 in amino acids: CASSKNQGYEQYF. The CDR3 DNA is TGTGCCAGCAGTAAAAACCAGGGGTACGAGCAGTACTTC. This sequence joins TRBV27 and TRBJ2-7, with D possibly TRBD1 on 6 matching bases. With 5 bases removed from V and 4 bases from J, the gap between germline ends came to 12 bases. Germline CDR1 MNHEY, CDR2 SMNVEV (reference sequence). CDR3 length equals 13 residues.

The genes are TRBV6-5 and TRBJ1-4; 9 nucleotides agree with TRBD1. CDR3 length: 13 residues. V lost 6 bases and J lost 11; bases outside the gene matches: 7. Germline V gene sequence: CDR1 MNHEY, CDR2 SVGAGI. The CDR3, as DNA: TGTGCCAGCAGCAAGGGACAGGGAAGGAAACTGTTTTTT. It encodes CASSKGQGRKLFF.

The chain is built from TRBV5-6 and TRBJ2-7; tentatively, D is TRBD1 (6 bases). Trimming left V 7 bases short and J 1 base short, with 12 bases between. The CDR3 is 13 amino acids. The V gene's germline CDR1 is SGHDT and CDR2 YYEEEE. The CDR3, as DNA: TGTGCCAGCCTGACCGGGACATCCTACGAGCAGTACTTC. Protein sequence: CASLTGTSYEQYF.

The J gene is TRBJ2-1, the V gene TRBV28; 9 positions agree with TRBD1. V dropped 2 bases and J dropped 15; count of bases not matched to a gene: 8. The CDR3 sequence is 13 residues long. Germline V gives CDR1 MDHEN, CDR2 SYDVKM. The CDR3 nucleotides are TGTGCCAGCAGTTTAGGTCTGGGACAGGGTCTGTTCTTC. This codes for CASSLGLGQGLFF.

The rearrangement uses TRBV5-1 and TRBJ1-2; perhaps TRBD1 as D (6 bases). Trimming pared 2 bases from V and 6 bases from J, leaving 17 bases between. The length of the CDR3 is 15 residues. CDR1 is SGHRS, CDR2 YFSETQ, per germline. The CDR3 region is CASSLTGRVGDGYTF. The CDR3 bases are TGCGCCAGCAGCTTAACAGGGAGGGTCGGTGATGGCTACACCTTC.

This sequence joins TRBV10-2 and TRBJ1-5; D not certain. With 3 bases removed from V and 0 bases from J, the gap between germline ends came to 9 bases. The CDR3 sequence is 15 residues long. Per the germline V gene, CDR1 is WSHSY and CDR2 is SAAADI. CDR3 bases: TGCGCCAGCAGTGACGCAGGTTATAGCAATCAGCCCCAGCATTTT. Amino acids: CASSDAGYSNQPQHF.

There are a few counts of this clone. The CDR3 nucleotides are TGCGCCAGCAGCTTGGCGGGGGCCCGCACAGATACGCAGTATTTT. It codes for CASSLAGARTDTQYF. The gene calls are TRBV5-1 and TRBJ2-3; D tentatively reads TRBD1 or TRBD2 (6 bases each). From germline, CDR1 is SGHRS and CDR2 YFSETQ. This CDR3 comprises 15 residues. V was clipped by 0 bases and J by 1 base, with 9 bases between them.

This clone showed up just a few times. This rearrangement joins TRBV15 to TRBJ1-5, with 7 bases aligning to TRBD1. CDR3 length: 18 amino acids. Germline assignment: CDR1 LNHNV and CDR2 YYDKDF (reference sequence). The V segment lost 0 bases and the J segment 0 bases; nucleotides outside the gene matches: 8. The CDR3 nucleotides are TGTGCCACCAGCAGAGATAAGGCTACAGGGGATAGCAATCAGCCCCAGCATTTT. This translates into CATSRDKATGDSNQPQHF.

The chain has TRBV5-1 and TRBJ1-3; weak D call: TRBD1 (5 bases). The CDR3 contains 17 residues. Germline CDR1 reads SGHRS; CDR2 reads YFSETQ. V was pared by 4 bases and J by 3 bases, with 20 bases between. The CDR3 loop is CASSLGTLGGVGNTIYF. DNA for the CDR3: TGCGCCAGCAGCCTCGGAACCCTGGGGGGTGTTGGAAACACCATATATTTT.

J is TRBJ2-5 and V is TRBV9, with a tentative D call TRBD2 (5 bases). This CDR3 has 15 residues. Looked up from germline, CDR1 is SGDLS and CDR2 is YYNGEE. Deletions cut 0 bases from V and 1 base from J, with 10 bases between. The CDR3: CASSVAVAGQETQYF. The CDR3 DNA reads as TGTGCCAGCAGCGTAGCTGTTGCGGGCCAAGAGACCCAGTACTTC. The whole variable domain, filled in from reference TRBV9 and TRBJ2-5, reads DSGVTQTPKHLITATGQRVTLRCSPRSGDLSVYWYQQSLDQGLQFLIQYYNGEERAKGNILERFSAQQFPDLHSELNLSSLELGDSALYFCASSVAVAGQETQYFGPGTRLLVL.

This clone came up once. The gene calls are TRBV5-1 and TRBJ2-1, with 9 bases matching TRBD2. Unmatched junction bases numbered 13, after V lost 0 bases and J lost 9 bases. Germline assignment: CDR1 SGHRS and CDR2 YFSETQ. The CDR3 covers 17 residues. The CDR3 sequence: CASSLGPGGGAEGEQFF. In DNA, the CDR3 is TGCGCCAGCAGCTTGGGCCCGGGCGGGGGGGCCGAGGGTGAGCAGTTCTTC.

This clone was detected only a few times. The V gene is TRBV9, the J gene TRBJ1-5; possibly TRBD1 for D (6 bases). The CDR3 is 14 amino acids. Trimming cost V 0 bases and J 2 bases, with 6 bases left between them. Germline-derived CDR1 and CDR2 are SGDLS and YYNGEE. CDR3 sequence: CASSVEGGNQPQHF. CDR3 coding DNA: TGTGCCAGCAGCGTAGAGGGGGGCAATCAGCCCCAGCATTTT. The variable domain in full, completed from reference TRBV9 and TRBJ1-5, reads DSGVTQTPKHLITATGQRVTLRCSPRSGDLSVYWYQQSLDQGLQFLIQYYNGEERAKGNILERFSAQQFPDLHSELNLSSLELGDSALYFCASSVEGGNQPQHFGDGTRLSIL.

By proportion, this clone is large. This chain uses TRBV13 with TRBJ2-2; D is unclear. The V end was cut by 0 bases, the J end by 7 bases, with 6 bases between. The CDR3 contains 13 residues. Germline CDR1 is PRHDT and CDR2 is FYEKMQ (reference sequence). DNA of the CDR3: TGTGCCAGCAGCTTAGGTGGTTTCGGGGAGCTGTTTTTT. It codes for CASSLGGFGELFF.

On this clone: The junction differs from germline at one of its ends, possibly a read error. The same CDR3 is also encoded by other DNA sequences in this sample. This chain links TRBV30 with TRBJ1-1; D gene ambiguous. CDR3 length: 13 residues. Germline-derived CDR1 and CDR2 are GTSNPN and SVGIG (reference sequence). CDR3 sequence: CAWSGQPNTEAFF. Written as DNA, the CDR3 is TGTGCCTGGAGTGGACAACCCAACACTGAAGCCTTCTTT.